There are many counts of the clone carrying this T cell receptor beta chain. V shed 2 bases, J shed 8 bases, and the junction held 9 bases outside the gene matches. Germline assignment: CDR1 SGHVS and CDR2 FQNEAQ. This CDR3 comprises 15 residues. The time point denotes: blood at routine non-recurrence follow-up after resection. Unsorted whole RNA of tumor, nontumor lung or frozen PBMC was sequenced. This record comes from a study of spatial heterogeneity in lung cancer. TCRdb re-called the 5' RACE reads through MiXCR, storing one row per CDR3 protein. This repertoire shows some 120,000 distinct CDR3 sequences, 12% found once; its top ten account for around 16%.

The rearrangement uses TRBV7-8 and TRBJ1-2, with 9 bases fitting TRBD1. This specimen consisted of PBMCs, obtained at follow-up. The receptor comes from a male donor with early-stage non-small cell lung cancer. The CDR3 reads CASSLYPRTGDGYTF. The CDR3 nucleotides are TGTGCCAGCAGCTTATACCCCAGGACAGGGGACGGCTACACCTTC.